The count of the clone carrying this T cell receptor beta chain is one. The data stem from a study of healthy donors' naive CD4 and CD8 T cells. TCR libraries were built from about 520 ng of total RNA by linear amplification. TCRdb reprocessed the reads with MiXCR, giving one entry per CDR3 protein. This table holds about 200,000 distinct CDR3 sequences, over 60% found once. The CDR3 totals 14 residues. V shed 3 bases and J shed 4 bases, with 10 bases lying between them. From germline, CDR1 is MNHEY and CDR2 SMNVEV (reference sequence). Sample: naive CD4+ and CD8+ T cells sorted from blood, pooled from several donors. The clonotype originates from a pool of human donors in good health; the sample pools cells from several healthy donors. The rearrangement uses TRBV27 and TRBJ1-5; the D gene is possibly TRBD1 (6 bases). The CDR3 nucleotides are TGTGCCAGCAGTTTCGCAGGGGCAAATCAGCCCCAGCATTTT. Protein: CASSFAGANQPQHF.